The rows below give T cell receptor beta chains drawn from one sample of a study of ipilimumab plus nivolumab after autologous stem cell transplantation. TCRdb keeps only in-frame clones here, not all; method: immunoSEQ multiplex PCR. The sample shows over 10,000 clones, roughly 70% of them seen only once. Sample: PBMCs, taken in a trial of ipilimumab plus nivolumab as post-transplant consolidation. The source is a male donor with multiple myeloma. Each CDR3 is given with its conserved first and last residue. The order of the fields is clone size, D gene, V gene, J gene, CDR3 DNA, CDR3 protein. D genes are given only for firm matches. A row's size may be missing; if present it is once, few, many or a size class.

>NA|TRBD2|TRBV11-2|TRBJ2-3
TGTGCCAGCAGCTCGGTTGGCGGGGGGGATACAGCGCAGTATTTT
CASSSVGGGDTAQYF
>NA|NA|TRBV15|TRBJ2-1
TGTGCCACCAGCTTGCGATACAATGAGCAGTTCTTC
CATSLRYNEQFF
>few|NA|TRBV28|TRBJ1-6
TGTGCCAGCAGTTTCCCTTGGGTGAATTCACCCCTCCACTTT
CASSFPWVNSPLHF
>NA|NA|TRBV5-8|TRBJ1-5
TGTGCCAGCAGCTCCGGACAGCTCAATCAGCCCCAGCATTTT
CASSSGQLNQPQHF
>NA|TRBD2|TRBV5-4|TRBJ2-4
TGTGCCAGCAGCTACAAATTTAGCGGGGGGGCCCGGGCCAAAAACATTCAGTACTTC
CASSYKFSGGARAKNIQYF
>NA|NA|TRBV11-2|TRBJ1-2
TGTGCCAGCAGCTTAGATCACTCGGGGATCGGCTACACCTTC
CASSLDHSGIGYTF
>once|NA|TRBV7-2|TRBJ2-7
TGTGCCAGCAGCTTAGATTCTGCAGGCCCCTACGAGCAGTACTTC
CASSLDSAGPYEQYF
>few|NA|TRBV10-3|TRBJ1-4
TGTGCCATCAGTGAGTCGACTCGCCAGACTCCTGAAAAACTGTTTTTT
CAISESTRQTPEKLFF
>NA|NA|TRBV11-2|TRBJ2-6
TGTGCCAGCAGCTTGGGCCTCTCTGGGGCCAACGTCCTGACTTTC
CASSLGLSGANVLTF
>few|NA|TRBV7-9|TRBJ2-5
TGTGCCAGCAGCTTAGTTCCGGGACTGAAGTACTTC
CASSLVPGLKYF
>NA|TRBD1|TRBV28|TRBJ1-2
TGTGCCAGCTTCCTCAACAGGGGAACCTATGGCTACACCTTC
CASFLNRGTYGYTF
>NA|NA|TRBV13|TRBJ2-6
TGTGCCAGCAGTGAAACAGTCGGGGCCAACGTCCTGACTTTC
CASSETVGANVLTF
>few|TRBD1|TRBV2|TRBJ1-2
TGTGCCAGCAGTCCGGGACAGGGAAACTATGGCTACACCTTC
CASSPGQGNYGYTF
>NA|NA|TRBV4-2|TRBJ2-2
TGTGCCAGCAGCCAAGATGCCCGGCAGGGCCAGAACACCGGGGAGCTGTTTTTT
CASSQDARQGQNTGELFF
>NA|NA|TRBV2|TRBJ2-3
TGTGCCAGCAGTCGCCGCCCTGGGGCAGGGAACACAGATACGCAGTATTTT
CASSRRPGAGNTDTQYF
>few|NA|TRBV6-1|TRBJ1-1
TGTGCCAGCAAGGACCCTTACACTGAAGCTTTCTTT
CASKDPYTEAFF
>NA|NA|TRBV2|TRBJ1-1
TGTGCCACTACGAATACCCTGACAGTCATGAACACTGAAGCTTTCTTT
CATTNTLTVMNTEAFF
>NA|TRBD2|TRBV7-9|TRBJ2-3
TGTGCCAGCGTTAGCGGGGGGGCTACAGATACGCAGTATTTT
CASVSGGATDTQYF
>NA|NA|TRBV7-3|TRBJ1-3
TGTGCCAGCAGCTCAGGGGCTGGAAACACCATATATTTT
CASSSGAGNTIYF
>NA|NA|TRBV4-1|TRBJ2-4
TGCGCCAGCAGCCAAGCGGACAGAATTGAAAACATTCAGTACTTC
CASSQADRIENIQYF
>NA|TRBD1|TRBV7-2|TRBJ1-4
TGTGCCAGCAGCCCCCGACAGGGGGATCCAACTAATGAAAAACTGTTTTTT
CASSPRQGDPTNEKLFF
>NA|TRBD2|TRBV15|TRBJ2-5
TGTGCCACCAGTATAATAGCGGGGGGGCGGGCAGAGACCCAGTACTTC
CATSIIAGGRAETQYF
>few|NA|TRBV5-1|TRBJ2-1
TGCGCCAGCAGCTTGGACTGGAGTGCTCCGGGTTTGTTCTTC
CASSLDWSAPGLFF
>NA|TRBD1|TRBV18|TRBJ2-5
TGTGCCAGCTCACCCCCCAGGGGACAGACTATGGAGACCCAGTACTTC
CASSPPRGQTMETQYF
>NA|NA|TRBV6-5|TRBJ1-5
TGTGCCAGCAGTCGAGCGGGGATAAATCAGCCCCAGCATTTT
CASSRAGINQPQHF
>few|TRBD1|TRBV30|TRBJ1-6
TGTGCCGGTTGGGACAGGAGCTCCTATAATTCACCCCTCCACTTT
CAGWDRSSYNSPLHF
>NA|NA|TRBV7-9|TRBJ2-7
TGTGCCAGCAGCCAAGAGGACAGTAGGTCAGGGGCCCTCCACGAGCAGTACTTC
CASSQEDSRSGALHEQYF
>NA|TRBD1|TRBV7-8|TRBJ2-7
TGTGCCAGCAGCTTATGGACAGGGGACGAGCAGTACTTC
CASSLWTGDEQYF
>NA|NA|TRBV6-5|TRBJ2-4
TGTGCCAGCGGGGAGGTAGCCAAAAACATTCAGTACTTC
CASGEVAKNIQYF
>NA|TRBD1|TRBV28|TRBJ2-7
TGTGCCAGCAGTTGGTTCCGGGACAGGGGGCGCGAGCAGTACTTC
CASSWFRDRGREQYF
>NA|NA|TRBV4-2|TRBJ1-4
TGTGCCAGCAGCCAAGATGGCGGGGCACACGCGACAACTAATGAAAAACTGTTTTTT
CASSQDGGAHATTNEKLFF
>once|NA|TRBV5-4|TRBJ2-7
TGTGCCAGCAGCCTTGGACTCATGGACAGCTACGAGCAGTACTTC
CASSLGLMDSYEQYF
>NA|NA|TRBV5-3|TRBJ2-7
TGTGCCAGCAGCTTGGGGTACGAGCAGTACTTC
CASSLGYEQYF
>once|TRBD1|TRBV6-6|TRBJ1-3
TGTGCCAGCAGTTACTCTCAGGGGGCTGGAAACACCATATATTTT
CASSYSQGAGNTIYF
>NA|NA|TRBV6-6|TRBJ1-6
TGTGCCAGCAGTACCAGGGTGCGATCACCCCTCCACTTT
CASSTRVRSPLHF
>NA|NA|TRBV23-1|TRBJ2-7
TGCGCCAGCAGCCCCCTCGGCATAAACTCCTACGAGCAGTACTTC
CASSPLGINSYEQYF
>NA|NA|TRBV20-1|TRBJ2-5
TGCAGTGCTATGTACCAAGAGACCCAGTACTTC
CSAMYQETQYF
>NA|TRBD2|TRBV15|TRBJ2-1
TGTGCCACCAGCAGAGAAACTAGCGGGGCCCCCTCGTTCTTC
CATSRETSGAPSFF
>NA|NA|TRBV9|TRBJ1-2
TGTGCCAGCAGCGCCCTGGGCGGCTACACCTTC
CASSALGGYTF
>NA|TRBD1|TRBV30|TRBJ1-2
TGTGCCTGGAGTGTCTACAGGGGTTATGGCTACACCTTC
CAWSVYRGYGYTF
>NA|NA|TRBV6-6|TRBJ1-1
TGTGCCAGCAGATTTGACAGAGGTGAAGCTTTCTTT
CASRFDRGEAFF
>NA|NA|TRBV4-1|TRBJ1-1
TGCGCCAGCAGCCAAGTGGGACAAAAGACTGAAGCTTTCTTT
CASSQVGQKTEAFF
>NA|TRBD2|TRBV9|TRBJ2-4
TGTGCCAGCAGCGTAGGTAGCGGGGGGGCAGACATTCAGTACTTC
CASSVGSGGADIQYF
>NA|NA|TRBV7-8|TRBJ2-7
TGTGCCAGCAGCCCAGGGACATCCTACGAGCAGTACTTC
CASSPGTSYEQYF
>few|NA|TRBV9|TRBJ1-3
TGTGCCAGCAGCTTGACAGCGATCTCTGGAAACACCATATATTTT
CASSLTAISGNTIYF
>NA|TRBD1|TRBV2|TRBJ1-2
TGTGCCAGCAGTGAACAGGGGGATGGCTACACCTTC
CASSEQGDGYTF
>NA|NA|TRBV10-2|TRBJ1-6
TGCGCCAGCAGTGAGGCAGGGGAAAATTCACCCCTCCACTTT
CASSEAGENSPLHF
>NA|NA|TRBV5-1|TRBJ2-5
TGCGCCAGCAGCAACCCAGGAGGGGAGACCCAGTACTTC
CASSNPGGETQYF
>few|NA|TRBV4-1|TRBJ2-7
TGCGCCAGCAGCCAACAGGGCATGGGTGAGCAGTACTTC
CASSQQGMGEQYF
>NA|NA|TRBV7-6|TRBJ2-3
TGTGCCAGCAGCCCGAGGCTCGGGGGCGGGACAGATACGCAGTATTTT
CASSPRLGGGTDTQYF
>NA|TRBD2|TRBV7-2|TRBJ2-1
TGTGCCAGCAGCTGGGGACTAGCGAGCGCCAATGAGCAGTTCTTC
CASSWGLASANEQFF
>NA|TRBD1|TRBV2|TRBJ1-3
TGTGTCGGCTATTCCGGGACAGGGAAGGGAGGAAACACCATATATTTT
CVGYSGTGKGGNTIYF
>once|NA|TRBV9|TRBJ2-7
TGTGCCAGCAGCGTAGGTGAGGGGCGGGGTCCCCAATACTTC
CASSVGEGRGPQYF
>NA|NA|TRBV6-1|TRBJ2-5
TGTGCCAGCAGAATGGGGGGTCAAGAGACCCAGTACTTC
CASRMGGQETQYF
>NA|NA|TRBV11-2|TRBJ2-2
TGTGCCAGCAGCTTAGAGGCCGCCGGGGAGCTGTTTTTT
CASSLEAAGELFF